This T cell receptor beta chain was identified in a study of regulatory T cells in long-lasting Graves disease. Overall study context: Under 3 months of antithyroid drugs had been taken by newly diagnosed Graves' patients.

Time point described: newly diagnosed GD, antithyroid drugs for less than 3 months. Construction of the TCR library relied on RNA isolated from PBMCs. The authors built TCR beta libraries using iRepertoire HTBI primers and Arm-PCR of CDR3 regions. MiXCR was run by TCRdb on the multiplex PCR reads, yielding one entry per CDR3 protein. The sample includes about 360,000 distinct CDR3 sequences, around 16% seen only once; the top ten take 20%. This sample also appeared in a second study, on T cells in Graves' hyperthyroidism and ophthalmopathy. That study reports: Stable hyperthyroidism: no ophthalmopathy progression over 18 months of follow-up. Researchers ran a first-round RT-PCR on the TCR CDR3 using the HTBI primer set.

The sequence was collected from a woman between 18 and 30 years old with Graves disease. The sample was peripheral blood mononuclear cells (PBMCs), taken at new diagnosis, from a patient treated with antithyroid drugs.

The CDR3 is CASSWAGGPYQETQYF. In DNA, the CDR3 is TGTGCCAGCAGCTGGGCGGGGGGGCCGTACCAAGAGACCCAGTACTTC. The chain links TRBV11-2 to TRBJ2-5; 9 bases align to TRBD2. This CDR3 contains 16 residues. With 4 bases clipped from V and 0 bases from J, the junction kept 6 bases outside the gene matches. Germline values: CDR1 SGHAT, CDR2 FQNNGV.